The next 29 T cell receptor beta chains were all read from a single sample in a study of metastatic and nonmetastatic thyroid tumors. TCRdb reassembled clones from the PCR reads with MiXCR. The sample holds 13,000 or so clones; roughly 29% are singletons and the top ten take roughly 3.8%. Thyroid surgery was preceded by no treatment in any patient. The sequencing sample was made of blood. These receptors all stem from a female donor with papillary thyroid cancer or a benign thyroid nodule (not recorded which). Some clones in this sample may be carry-over from other donors' samples.

Note on this clone: With a much larger clone just one base away, this may be a read error. The identical CDR3 is also encoded by other nucleotide sequences in the sample. V and J are TRBV20-1 and TRBJ2-3, with a tentative D call TRBD2 (6 bases). This CDR3 is built from 15 residues. Germline CDR1 and CDR2: DFQATT and SNEGSKA (reference sequence). V was pared by 1 base and J by 7 bases, with 18 bases between. CDR3 DNA sequence: TGCAGTGCTAGAGGTCCGACCCCAGCGGGTTATACGCAGTATTTT. It translates to CSARGPTPAGYTQYF.

The V and J genes are TRBV5-1 and TRBJ1-1; D is undetermined. Germline CDR1 reads SGHRS; CDR2 reads YFSETQ. The V end was cut by 0 bases, the J end by 5 bases, with 17 bases between. This CDR3 has 16 amino acids. Here the CDR3 reads CASSLARDRIVTEAFF. The CDR3 coding sequence is TGCGCCAGCAGCTTGGCCCGTGACCGAATAGTGACTGAAGCTTTCTTT.

This clone was detected many times. V gene TRBV5-8 combines with J gene TRBJ2-7, with D hard to call. Germline CDR1 is SGHTS and CDR2 is YDEGEE. The CDR3 has 12 amino acids. V was trimmed by 5 bases and J by 2 bases, leaving 8 bases between them. The chain's CDR3 is CASRSETYEQYF. In nucleotides, the CDR3 is TGTGCCAGCAGGAGCGAGACCTACGAGCAGTACTTC.

This clone is judged medium-sized. The chain links TRBV5-1 to TRBJ1-3, with D unresolved. This CDR3 has 14 residues. CDR1 SGHRS and CDR2 YFSETQ come from the germline V gene. Trimming took off 4 bases at V and 4 bases at J, with 12 bases between the two ends. The CDR3 sequence is CASSGGFDGNTIYF. As DNA, the CDR3 is TGCGCCAGCAGCGGCGGATTTGACGGAAACACCATATATTTT.

The chain uses TRBV3-1 and TRBJ1-5; D may be TRBD1 (5 bases). The germline CDR1 and CDR2 sequences are LGHDT and YNNKEL (reference sequence). The CDR3 runs to 16 residues. V was pared by 0 bases and J by 2 bases, with 11 bases between. The CDR3, as DNA: TGTGCCAGCAGCCAAGATGGGGCAACCGGCAATCAGCCCCAGCATTTT. Residues: CASSQDGATGNQPQHF.

This clone has only a few counts. The J gene is TRBJ2-5, the V gene TRBV6-1; 11 bases align to TRBD2. In germline, CDR1 is MNHNS, CDR2 SASEGT. With 7 bases clipped from V and 5 bases from J, the junction kept 9 bases outside the gene matches. This CDR3 has 15 amino acids. The CDR3 DNA is TGTGCCAGCAATCTCATAGCGGGGGGGCAGGAGACCCAGTACTTC. Translating it yields CASNLIAGGQETQYF.

By its share, this clone is medium-sized. The J gene is TRBJ1-4, the V gene TRBV7-3; D not certain. CDR1 is SGHTA and CDR2 is FQGTGA in the germline V gene. V dropped 2 bases and J dropped 5 bases, with 12 bases sitting between them. The CDR3 is made up of 15 amino acids. Here the CDR3 reads CASSLPADTNEKLFF. CDR3 DNA: TGTGCCAGCAGCTTACCCGCCGACACAAATGAAAAACTGTTTTTT. Looking up the rest from reference TRBV7-3 and TRBJ1-4 gives the full variable domain: GAGVSQTPSNKVTEKGKYVELRCDPISGHTALYWYRQSLGQGPEFLIYFQGTGAADDSGLPNDRFFAVRPEGSVSTLKIQRTERGDSAVYLCASSLPADTNEKLFFGSGTQLSVL.

Within the sample, this clone is medium-sized. V usage is TRBV19 and J usage is TRBJ2-1; 7 bases align to TRBD2. The germline gives CDR1 LNHDA, CDR2 SQIVND (reference sequence). Losses at the gene ends were 7 bases for V and 7 bases for J; bases not matched to a gene: 10. The CDR3 covers 14 residues. CDR3: CASTDPGLTNEQFF. DNA for the CDR3: TGTGCCAGTACCGATCCGGGACTAACGAATGAGCAGTTCTTC.

The chain is built from TRBV12-3 or TRBV12-4 and TRBJ2-2; TRBD1 matches 8 bases. The CDR3 length is 13 residues. Trimming at V came to 5 bases and at J to 7 bases, leaving 3 bases not matched to a gene. CDR3: CASSLGQGGELFF. The CDR3 DNA is TGTGCCAGCAGTCTAGGACAGGGCGGGGAGCTGTTTTTT.

The chain employs TRBV20-1 and TRBJ2-1; TRBD1 aligns across 8 bases. This CDR3 region has 14 residues. The V and J ends lost 4 bases and 8 bases, in that order; junction bases with no gene match: 10. CDR1 DFQATT and CDR2 SNEGSKA come from the germline V gene (reference sequence). The CDR3 loop is CSATGIRGRYEQFF. The CDR3 DNA is TGCAGTGCTACCGGCATCAGGGGGCGGTATGAGCAGTTCTTC.

This clone appeared a few times. CDR3: CASSYGQGATDTQYF. In DNA, the CDR3 is TGTGCCAGCAGTTACGGGCAGGGGGCCACAGATACGCAGTATTTT. V gene TRBV6-6 combines with J gene TRBJ2-3; 8 positions agree with TRBD1. This CDR3 region has 15 residues. V trimming: 2 bases; J trimming: 2 bases; junction bases outside the gene matches: 3. Germline V gene data show CDR1 as MNHNY and CDR2 as SVGAGI (reference sequence).

This clone has a handful of counts. One end of the junction does not line up with germline, which may come from a read error. The chain combines TRBV6-1 with TRBJ2-3; no reliable D call. CDR1 is MNHNS and CDR2 is SASEGT in the germline V gene. CDR3 length: 14 amino acids. The chain's CDR3 is CASSSRIGRDTPYF. In DNA, the CDR3 is TGTGCCAGCAGTTCCCGGATAGGGCGAGATACGCCGTATTTT.

The rearrangement joins TRBV5-1 to TRBJ2-6; no reliable D call. The CDR3 length is 16 residues. Trimming shortened V by 0 bases and J by 17 bases, and 24 bases separated the two germline ends. Germline CDR1 and CDR2: SGHRS and YFSETQ. The CDR3 coding sequence is TGCGCCAGCAGCTTGGCGGTGAGCTCTGGAGCCAAAGTCATGACTTTC. It is translated as CASSLAVSSGAKVMTF.

This clone was seen a handful of times. V and J are TRBV28 and TRBJ2-1, with TRBD2 identical over 7 bases. J was trimmed by 0 bases and V by 6 bases; bases with no gene match: 11. The CDR3 spans 17 residues. Germline V gives CDR1 MDHEN, CDR2 SYDVKM. This chain's CDR3 is CASSPEPSGYSYNEQFF. CDR3 DNA: TGTGCCAGCAGCCCGGAACCTAGCGGTTACTCCTACAATGAGCAGTTCTTC.

The V gene is TRBV7-3, the J gene TRBJ2-2, with D unclear. The V gene lost 8 bases and the J gene lost 2 bases, with 9 bases spanning the gap. Germline loops: CDR1 SGHTA, CDR2 FQGTGA. The CDR3 spans 13 residues. The CDR3 is CASAALNTGELFF. The CDR3 DNA reads as TGTGCCAGCGCGGCCCTTAACACCGGGGAGCTGTTTTTT.

By share of the sample, this clone is medium-sized. J is TRBJ2-6 and V is TRBV11-3; D remains ambiguous. V was clipped by 1 base and J by 0 bases, with 4 bases between them. The CDR3 has 15 residues. CDR1 and CDR2 from the germline V gene are SGHNT and YENEEA. CDR3 amino acids: CASSLGNSGANVLTF. The CDR3 DNA sequence: TGTGCCAGCAGCTTAGGCAACTCTGGGGCCAACGTCCTGACTTTC. Complete variable domain (other parts from reference TRBV11-3 and TRBJ2-6): EAGVVQSPRYKIIEKKQPVAFWCNPISGHNTLYWYLQNLGQGPELLIRYENEEAVDDSQLPKDRFSAERLKGVDSTLKIQPAELGDSAVYLCASSLGNSGANVLTFGAGSRLTVL.

This clone is deemed medium-sized. This sequence joins TRBV5-1 and TRBJ1-2, with D possibly TRBD1 on 5 matching bases. V was clipped by 4 bases and J by 8 bases, with 12 bases between them. The CDR3 covers 12 residues. Germline loops: CDR1 SGHRS, CDR2 YFSETQ. The CDR3 here is CASSPSGYGYTF. CDR3 bases: TGCGCCAGCAGCCCTTCAGGGTACGGCTACACCTTC.

This clone is deemed medium-sized. The rearrangement uses TRBV20-1 and TRBJ2-7, with a possible D match to TRBD1 (6 bases). The CDR3 has 13 residues. Germline lookup yields CDR1 DFQATT and CDR2 SNEGSKA (reference sequence). V lost 4 bases to trimming and J lost 0 bases, with 10 bases between them. The CDR3 protein is CSAKDRYSYEQYF. DNA for the CDR3: TGCAGTGCTAAAGACAGGTACTCCTACGAGCAGTACTTC.

By sample share, this clone is medium-sized. The gene calls are TRBV19 and TRBJ1-2; 8 positions match TRBD1. V trimming: 6 bases; J trimming: 6 bases; junction bases outside the gene matches: 6. Looked up from germline, CDR1 is LNHDA and CDR2 is SQIVND (reference sequence). The CDR3 is 13 residues long. The DNA for the CDR3 is TGTGCCAGTAGCCCGGACAGGGAACATGGCTACACCTTC. Its translation is CASSPDREHGYTF.

This chain joins TRBV20-1 and TRBJ2-7; no clear D. The germline gives CDR1 DFQATT, CDR2 SNEGSKA (reference sequence). Trimming cost V 2 bases and J 0 bases, with 11 bases left between them. This CDR3 has 14 amino acids. The CDR3 loop reads CSARKPRSSYEQYF. CDR3 coding DNA: TGCAGTGCTAGAAAGCCCAGGAGCTCCTACGAGCAGTACTTC.

By its share, this clone is medium-sized. The V call is TRBV20-1, the J call TRBJ2-3; 10 bases are shared with TRBD1. With V trimmed by 4 bases and J by 5 bases, 6 bases remained unmatched. The CDR3 totals 14 residues. In germline, CDR1 is DFQATT, CDR2 SNEGSKA (reference sequence). The CDR3 loop reads CSATDRGQGDTQYF. In DNA form, the CDR3 reads TGCAGTGCTACCGACAGGGGGCAGGGAGATACGCAGTATTTT.

The CDR3 nucleotides are TGCGCCAGCAGCTTGGTTCCCATCGCGAACACCGGGGAGCTGTTTTTT. Its translation is CASSLVPIANTGELFF. This chain joins TRBV5-1 and TRBJ2-2; D is unclear. This CDR3 is built from 16 residues. V shed 0 bases and J shed 0 bases, with 9 bases lying between them. Germline V CDR1 and CDR2: SGHRS, YFSETQ.

This clone came up a few times. The chain links TRBV12-3 or TRBV12-4 to TRBJ2-7; TRBD2 aligns across 7 bases. Trimming cost V 2 bases and J 3 bases; bases outside gene matches: 1. There are 13 residues in the CDR3. The CDR3: CASSLRTSYEQYF. CDR3 in DNA: TGTGCCAGCAGTTTACGGACTAGCTACGAGCAGTACTTC.

This chain uses TRBV30 with TRBJ2-7; D call uncertain. V dropped 1 base and J dropped 6 bases, with 13 bases sitting between them. The V gene's germline CDR1 is GTSNPN and CDR2 SVGIG (reference sequence). This CDR3 comprises 13 residues. The CDR3 nucleotides are TGTGCCTGGAGTGAACTCCTCCACGGCGAGCAGTACTTC. It specifies CAWSELLHGEQYF. The entire variable domain, with the rest obtained from reference TRBV30 and TRBJ2-7, is as follows: SQTIHQWPATLVQPVGSPLSLECTVEGTSNPNLYWYRQAAGRGLQLLFYSVGIGQISSEVPQNLSASRPQDRQFILSSKKLLLSDSGFYLCAWSELLHGEQYFGPGTRLTVT.

This clone has ten or more counts. The V gene is TRBV10-2, the J gene TRBJ2-2; 7 bases are shared with TRBD1. CDR1 WSHSY and CDR2 SAAADI come from the germline V gene. The CDR3 consists of 13 residues. The V and J ends lost 10 bases and 7 bases, in that order; junction bases with no gene match: 9. CDR3 protein: CATHGQAIGELFF. DNA of the CDR3: TGCGCCACCCACGGACAGGCCATCGGGGAGCTGTTTTTT.

This clone was detected many times. The chain is built from TRBV4-2 and TRBJ2-3; D possibly corresponds to TRBD2 (5 bases). V was pared by 1 base and J by 0 bases, with 8 bases between. This CDR3 contains 15 residues. The germline CDR1 and CDR2 sequences are LGHNA and YNFKEQ. The CDR3 sequence is CASSQGASSTDTQYF. The CDR3 coding sequence is TGTGCCAGCAGCCAAGGGGCTAGCAGCACAGATACGCAGTATTTT.

This clone was recorded many times. Additional DNA sequences in this sample encode the identical CDR3. The gene calls are TRBV7-9 and TRBJ1-1; D is uncertain. The CDR3 covers 13 residues. CDR1 and CDR2 from the germline V gene are SEHNR and FQNEAQ (reference sequence). Trimming removed 1 base at V and 11 bases at J, with 14 bases between. The CDR3 sequence: CASSLVAELGAFF. CDR3 coding DNA: TGTGCCAGCAGCTTAGTGGCGGAGCTGGGGGCTTTCTTT. The whole variable domain, filled in from reference TRBV7-9 and TRBJ1-1, reads DTGVSQNPRHKITKRGQNVTFRCDPISEHNRLYWYRQTLGQGPEFLTYFQNEAQLEKSRLLSDRFSAERPKGSFSTLEIQRTEQGDSAMYLCASSLVAELGAFFGQGTRLTVV.

To note about this clone: A junction boundary mismatches the germline segment, possibly from a read error. The J gene is TRBJ2-5, the V gene TRBV5-1; tentative D call: TRBD1 (6 bases). CDR1 and CDR2 (germline): SGHRS, YFSETQ. The CDR3 totals 13 residues. The CDR3 loop is CASNDRFQETQYF. The CDR3 DNA sequence: TGTGCCAGCAATGACAGGTTCCAAGAGACCCAGTACTTC.

V gene TRBV18 combines with J gene TRBJ2-1; 12 bases align to TRBD1. The germline CDR1 and CDR2 sequences are KGHSH and LQKENI. This CDR3 has 16 amino acids. Unmatched junction bases numbered 9, after V lost 4 bases and J lost 8 bases. The CDR3 coding sequence is TGTGCCAGCTCACGAACCGGGACAGGGGGCCTCGATGAGCAGTTCTTC. This sequence encodes CASSRTGTGGLDEQFF.